The rows below give T cell receptor beta chains drawn from one sample of a study of cytomegalovirus exposure and HLA in healthy donors. Generated by immunoSEQ multiplex PCR, the TCRdb table keeps only in-frame clones and is missing some. The sample includes about 250,000 clones, around 78% of them seen just once. The specimen was PBMCs. These TCRs come from a boy aged 5-17 years in good health and CMV-seronegative. CDR3s include the opening cysteine and the closing phenylalanine or tryptophan. Fields, in order: clone size, D gene, J gene, V gene, CDR3 protein, CDR3 DNA. A D gene is named only where the DNA matches it firmly. Not all rows give a size; the values are once, few, many and, for expanded clones, a class.

>-|-|TRBJ2-7|TRBV5-5
CASSLQGLAYEQYF
TGTGCCAGCAGCTTGCAGGGATTGGCCTACGAGCAGTACTTC
>-|-|TRBJ2-3|TRBV19
CASSIWGRTDTQYF
TGTGCCAGTAGTATCTGGGGGAGGACAGATACGCAGTATTTT
>-|TRBD1|TRBJ2-3|TRBV29-1
CSVPTGGLTDTQYF
TGCAGCGTCCCCACAGGGGGCCTAACAGATACGCAGTATTTT
>-|TRBD2|TRBJ2-1|TRBV5-1
CASSRTSGGNEQFF
TGCGCCAGCAGCCGGACTAGCGGGGGTAATGAGCAGTTCTTC
>-|-|TRBJ2-4|TRBV30
CAWSDRPGQNIQYF
TGTGCCTGGAGTGACAGGCCAGGGCAAAACATTCAGTACTTC
>-|TRBD1|TRBJ1-2|TRBV28
CASSVIRDRAYGYTF
TGTGCCAGCAGTGTAATCAGGGACAGGGCCTATGGCTACACCTTC
>few|-|TRBJ2-7|TRBV10-3
CAISPGAQSSYEQYF
TGTGCCATCAGCCCAGGGGCGCAGAGCTCCTACGAGCAGTACTTC
>-|TRBD2|TRBJ2-2|TRBV7-8
CASSRLAGDHTGELFF
TGTGCCAGCAGCCGGCTAGCGGGGGACCACACCGGGGAGCTGTTTTTT
>-|-|TRBJ1-1|TRBV11-3
CASSFYGETEAFF
TGTGCCAGCAGCTTCTACGGGGAAACTGAAGCTTTCTTT
>few|-|TRBJ1-2|TRBV7-9
CAGQSRSTTF
TGTGCGGGACAATCACGTAGTACCACCTTC
>few|TRBD1|TRBJ1-2|TRBV7-9
CASSPYTGEEGYTF
TGTGCCAGCAGCCCCTACACAGGGGAGGAAGGCTACACCTTC
>few|TRBD1|TRBJ1-2|TRBV7-8
CASSPRQGTLRRYTF
TGTGCCAGCAGCCCTCGACAGGGAACTTTGAGGAGGTACACCTTC
>-|-|TRBJ2-7|TRBV13
CASSFSNPYEQYF
TGTGCCAGCAGCTTTAGCAACCCCTACGAGCAGTACTTC
>-|-|TRBJ1-5|TRBV5-4
CASSLIRKALEGNQPQHF
TGTGCCAGCAGCTTGATTAGGAAGGCACTTGAGGGCAATCAGCCCCAGCATTTT
>-|-|TRBJ1-5|TRBV5-5
CASSLGSSNQPQHF
TGTGCCAGCAGCTTGGGCAGTAGCAATCAGCCCCAGCATTTT
>once|TRBD1|TRBJ1-2|TRBV2
CASTLGQPRSYGYTF
TGTGCCAGCACCCTGGGACAGCCGAGATCCTATGGCTACACCTTC
>-|-|TRBJ1-5|TRBV10-3
CAISESLGVNQPQHF
TGTGCCATCAGTGAGTCGTTAGGAGTCAATCAGCCCCAGCATTTT
>-|TRBD1|TRBJ1-2|TRBV30
CAWGDRAYGYTF
TGTGCCTGGGGGGACAGGGCCTATGGCTACACCTTC
>-|TRBD1|TRBJ1-1|TRBV9
CASSVYPTGDTEAFF
TGTGCCAGCAGCGTGTACCCCACAGGGGACACTGAAGCTTTCTTT
>-|-|TRBJ1-2|TRBV7-8
CASSLDFGVPNYGYTF
TGTGCCAGCAGCTTAGATTTCGGTGTTCCTAACTATGGCTACACCTTC
>-|TRBD1|TRBJ1-2|TRBV11-2
CASSLQITTGRWDGYTF
TGTGCCAGCAGCTTACAAATTACGACAGGGCGCTGGGATGGCTACACCTTC
>-|TRBD1|TRBJ2-7|TRBV6-5
CASSLGQGLPAEQYF
TGTGCCAGCAGTCTAGGACAGGGTCTCCCGGCCGAGCAGTACTTC
>-|-|TRBJ2-6|TRBV27
CASNPRGSGANVLTF
TGTGCCAGCAACCCCAGGGGCTCTGGGGCCAACGTCCTGACTTTC
>-|-|TRBJ2-1|TRBV9
CASSVGPGNEQFF
TGTGCCAGCAGCGTAGGTCCGGGCAATGAGCAGTTCTTC